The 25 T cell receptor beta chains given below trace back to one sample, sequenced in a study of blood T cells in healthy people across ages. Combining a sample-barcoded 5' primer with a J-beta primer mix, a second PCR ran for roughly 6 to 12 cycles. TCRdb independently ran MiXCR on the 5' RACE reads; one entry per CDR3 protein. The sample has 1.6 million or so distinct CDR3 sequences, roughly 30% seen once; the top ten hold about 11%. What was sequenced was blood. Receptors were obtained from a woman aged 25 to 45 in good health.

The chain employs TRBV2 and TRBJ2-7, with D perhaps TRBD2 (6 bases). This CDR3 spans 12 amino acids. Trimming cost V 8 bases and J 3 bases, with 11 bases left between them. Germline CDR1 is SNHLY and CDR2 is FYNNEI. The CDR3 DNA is TGTGCCAGCCTGGACTATAACTACGAGCAGTACTTC. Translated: CASLDYNYEQYF.

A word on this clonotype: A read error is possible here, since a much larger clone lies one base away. This CDR3 is CASRSSNTETFF. CDR3 nucleotides: TGCGCCAGCAGATCGTCGAACACTGAAACTTTCTTT. This chain connects TRBV5-1 to TRBJ1-1; D remains ambiguous. The CDR3 sequence is 12 residues long. Germline V gene data show CDR1 as SGHRS and CDR2 as YFSETQ.

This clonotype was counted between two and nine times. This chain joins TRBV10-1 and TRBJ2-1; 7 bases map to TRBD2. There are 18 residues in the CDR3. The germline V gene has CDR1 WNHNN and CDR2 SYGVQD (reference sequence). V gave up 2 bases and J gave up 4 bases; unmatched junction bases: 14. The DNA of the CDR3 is TGCGCCAGCAGTGAGCACCCAGCGGGGTTCCCCGGGTACAATGAGCAGTTCTTC. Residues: CASSEHPAGFPGYNEQFF.

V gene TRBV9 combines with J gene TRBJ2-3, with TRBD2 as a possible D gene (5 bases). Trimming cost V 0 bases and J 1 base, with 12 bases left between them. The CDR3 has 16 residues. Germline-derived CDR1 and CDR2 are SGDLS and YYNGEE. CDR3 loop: CASSVGGATGTDTQYF. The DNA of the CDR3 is TGTGCCAGCAGCGTAGGGGGAGCTACTGGCACAGATACGCAGTATTTT.

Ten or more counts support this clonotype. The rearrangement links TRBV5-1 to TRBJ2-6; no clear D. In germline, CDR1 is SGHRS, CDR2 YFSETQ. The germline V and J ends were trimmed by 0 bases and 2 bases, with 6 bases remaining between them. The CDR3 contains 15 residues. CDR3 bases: TGCGCCAGCAGCTTGGATATGCCTGGGGCCAACGTCCTGACTTTC. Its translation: CASSLDMPGANVLTF.

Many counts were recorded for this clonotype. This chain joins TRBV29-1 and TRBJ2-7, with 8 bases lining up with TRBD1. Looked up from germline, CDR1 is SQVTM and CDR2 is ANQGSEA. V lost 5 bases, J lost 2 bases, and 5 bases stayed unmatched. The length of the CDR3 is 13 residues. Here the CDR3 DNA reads TGCAGCGTTAGGGACAGGAGAGCCTACGAGCAGTACTTC. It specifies CSVRDRRAYEQYF.

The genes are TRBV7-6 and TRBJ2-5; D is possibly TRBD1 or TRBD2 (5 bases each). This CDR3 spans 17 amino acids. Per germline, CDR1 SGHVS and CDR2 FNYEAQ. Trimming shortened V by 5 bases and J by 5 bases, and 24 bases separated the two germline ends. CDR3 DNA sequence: TGTGCCAGCAGCGCTAGCCAAGCTCGGATGTCAGGGGAGACCCAGTACTTC. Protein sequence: CASSASQARMSGETQYF.

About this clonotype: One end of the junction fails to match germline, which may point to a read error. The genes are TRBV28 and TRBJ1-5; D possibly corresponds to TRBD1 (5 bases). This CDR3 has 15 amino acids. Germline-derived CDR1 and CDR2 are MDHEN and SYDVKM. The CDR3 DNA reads TGTGCTAGCAGTTTATCCCTAGGGGACAATCAGCCCCAGCATTTT. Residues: CASSLSLGDNQPQHF.

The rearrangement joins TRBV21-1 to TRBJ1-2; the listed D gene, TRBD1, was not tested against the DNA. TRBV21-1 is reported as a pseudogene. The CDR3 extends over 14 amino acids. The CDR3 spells CASSPCGSYYGYTF. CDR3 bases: TGTGCCAGCAGCCCCTGCGGCAGCTACTATGGCTACACCTTC.

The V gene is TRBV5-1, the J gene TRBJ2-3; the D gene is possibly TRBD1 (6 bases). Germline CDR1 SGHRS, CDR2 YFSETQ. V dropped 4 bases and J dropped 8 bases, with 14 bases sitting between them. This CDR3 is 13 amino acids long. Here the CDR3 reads CASSTYREGTQYF. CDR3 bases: TGCGCCAGCAGCACATACAGGGAAGGTACGCAGTATTTT.

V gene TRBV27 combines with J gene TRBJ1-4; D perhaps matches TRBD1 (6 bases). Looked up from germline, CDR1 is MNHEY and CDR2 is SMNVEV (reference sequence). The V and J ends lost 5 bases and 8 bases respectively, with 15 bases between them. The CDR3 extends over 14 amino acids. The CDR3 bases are TGTGCCAGCAGTATGACAGGCCATTCGGAAAAACTGTTTTTT. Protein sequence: CASSMTGHSEKLFF.

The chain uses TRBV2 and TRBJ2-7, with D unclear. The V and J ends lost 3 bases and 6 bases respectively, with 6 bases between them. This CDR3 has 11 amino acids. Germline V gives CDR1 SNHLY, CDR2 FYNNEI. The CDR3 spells CASSENGEQYF. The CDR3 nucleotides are TGTGCCAGCAGTGAGAATGGCGAGCAGTACTTC.

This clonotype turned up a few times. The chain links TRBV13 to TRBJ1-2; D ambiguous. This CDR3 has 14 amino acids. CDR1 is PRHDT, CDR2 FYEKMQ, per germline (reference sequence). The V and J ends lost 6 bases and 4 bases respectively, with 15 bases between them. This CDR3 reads CASRLSGGFYGYTF. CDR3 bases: TGTGCCAGCAGACTCTCCGGCGGGTTCTATGGCTACACCTTC.

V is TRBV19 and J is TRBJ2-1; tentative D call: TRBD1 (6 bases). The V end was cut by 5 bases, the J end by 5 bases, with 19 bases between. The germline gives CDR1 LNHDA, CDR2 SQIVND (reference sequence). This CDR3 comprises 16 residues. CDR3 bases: TGTGCCAGTAGTGAGCCACAGGGCTATCTCCACAATGAGCAGTTCTTC. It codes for CASSEPQGYLHNEQFF.

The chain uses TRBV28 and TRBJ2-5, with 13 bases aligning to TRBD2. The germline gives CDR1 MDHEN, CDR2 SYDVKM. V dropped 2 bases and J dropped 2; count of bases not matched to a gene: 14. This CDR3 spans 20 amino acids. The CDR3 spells CASSLRLLGGLAGEQETQYF. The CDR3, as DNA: TGTGCCAGCAGTTTACGTCTTCTCGGAGGACTAGCGGGGGAGCAAGAGACCCAGTACTTC.

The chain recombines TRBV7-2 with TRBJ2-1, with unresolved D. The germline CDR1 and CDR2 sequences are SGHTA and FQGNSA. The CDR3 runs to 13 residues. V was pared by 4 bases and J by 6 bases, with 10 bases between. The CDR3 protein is CASSSPIVNEQFF. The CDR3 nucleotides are TGTGCCAGCAGCTCCCCCATAGTCAATGAGCAGTTCTTC.

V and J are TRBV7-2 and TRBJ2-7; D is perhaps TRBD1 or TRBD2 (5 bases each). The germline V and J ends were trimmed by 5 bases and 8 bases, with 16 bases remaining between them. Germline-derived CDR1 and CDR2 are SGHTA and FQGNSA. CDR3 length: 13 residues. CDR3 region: CASSPLRAGKQYF. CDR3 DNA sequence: TGTGCCAGCAGCCCCCTCAGGGCCGGGAAGCAGTACTTC.

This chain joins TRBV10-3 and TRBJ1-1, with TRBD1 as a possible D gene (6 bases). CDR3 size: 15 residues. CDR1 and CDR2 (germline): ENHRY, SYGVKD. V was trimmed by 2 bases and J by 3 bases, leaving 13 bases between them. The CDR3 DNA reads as TGTGCCATCAGTGAGGCAGGGGTAGAATACACTGAAGCTTTCTTT. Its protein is CAISEAGVEYTEAFF.

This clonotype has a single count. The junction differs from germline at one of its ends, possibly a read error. CDR3 sequence (DNA): TGCAGTACTAGCCATTCCGGGAGCGGGGGAACGTTCTTC. Its protein product is CSTSHSGSGGTFF. V gene TRBV20-1 combines with J gene TRBJ2-1; 8 nucleotides line up with TRBD2. CDR3 length: 13 residues. In germline, CDR1 is DFQATT, CDR2 SNEGSKA (reference sequence).

The CDR3 reads CASSLTSSVGNEQFF. For the CDR3, the DNA is TGTGCCAGCAGCTTAACCTCTAGCGTGGGGAATGAGCAGTTCTTC. V gene TRBV7-2 combines with J gene TRBJ2-1, with D perhaps TRBD2 (6 bases). CDR3 size: 15 residues. V was cut by 2 bases and J by 7 bases, with 15 bases left in between. Germline CDR1 is SGHTA and CDR2 is FQGNSA.

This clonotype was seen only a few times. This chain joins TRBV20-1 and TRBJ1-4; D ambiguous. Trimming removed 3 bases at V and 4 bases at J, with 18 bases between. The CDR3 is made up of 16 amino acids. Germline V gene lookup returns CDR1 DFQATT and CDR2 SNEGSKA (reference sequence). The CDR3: CSASTQGAFVNEKLFF. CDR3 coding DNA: TGCAGTGCTAGTACCCAAGGCGCCTTCGTTAATGAAAAACTGTTTTTT.

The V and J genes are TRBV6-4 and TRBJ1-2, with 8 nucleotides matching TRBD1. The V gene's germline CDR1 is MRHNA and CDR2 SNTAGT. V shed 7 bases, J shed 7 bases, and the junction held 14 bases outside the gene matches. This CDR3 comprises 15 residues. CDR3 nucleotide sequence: TGTGCCAGCACCATTAACCCCGGGACAGGTGGTGGCTACACCTTC. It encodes CASTINPGTGGGYTF.

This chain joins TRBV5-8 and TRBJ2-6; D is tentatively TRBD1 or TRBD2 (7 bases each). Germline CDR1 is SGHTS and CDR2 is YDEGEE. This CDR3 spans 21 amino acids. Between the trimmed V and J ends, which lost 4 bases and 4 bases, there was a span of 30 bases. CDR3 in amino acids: CASSAGDGTVLSPDGANVLTF. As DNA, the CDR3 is TGTGCCAGCAGCGCGGGGGACGGGACAGTGCTCTCTCCTGACGGGGCCAACGTCCTGACTTTC.

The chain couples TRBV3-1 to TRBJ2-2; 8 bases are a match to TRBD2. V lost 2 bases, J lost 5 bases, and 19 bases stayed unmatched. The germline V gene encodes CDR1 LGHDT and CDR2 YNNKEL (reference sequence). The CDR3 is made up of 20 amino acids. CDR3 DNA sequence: TGTGCCAGCAGCCAAAAGAGACAACCCTTAAGAGCGGGGGAGACCGGGGAGCTGTTTTTT. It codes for CASSQKRQPLRAGETGELFF.

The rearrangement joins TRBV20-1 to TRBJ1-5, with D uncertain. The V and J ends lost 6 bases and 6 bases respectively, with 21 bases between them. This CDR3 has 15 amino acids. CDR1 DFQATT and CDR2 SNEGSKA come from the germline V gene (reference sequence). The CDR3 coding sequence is TGCAGTGCCCGAGAGATTGGACTTTCAGGTCAGCCCCAGCATTTT. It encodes CSAREIGLSGQPQHF.